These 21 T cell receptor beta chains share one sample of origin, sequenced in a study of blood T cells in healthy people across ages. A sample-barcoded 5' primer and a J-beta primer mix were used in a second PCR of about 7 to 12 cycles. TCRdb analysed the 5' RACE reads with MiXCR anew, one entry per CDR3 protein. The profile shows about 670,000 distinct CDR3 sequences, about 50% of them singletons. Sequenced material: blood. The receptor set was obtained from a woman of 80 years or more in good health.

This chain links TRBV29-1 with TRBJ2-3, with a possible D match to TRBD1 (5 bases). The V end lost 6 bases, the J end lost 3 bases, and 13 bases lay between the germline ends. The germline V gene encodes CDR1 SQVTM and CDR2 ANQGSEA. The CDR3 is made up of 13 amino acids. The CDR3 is CSVSGLWTDTQYF. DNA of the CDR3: TGCAGCGTATCAGGGTTGTGGACAGATACGCAGTATTTT.

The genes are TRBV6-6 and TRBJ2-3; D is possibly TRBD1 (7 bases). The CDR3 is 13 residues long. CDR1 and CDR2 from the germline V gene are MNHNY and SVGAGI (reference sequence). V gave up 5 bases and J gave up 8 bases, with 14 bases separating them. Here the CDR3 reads CASSRSGGGTQYF. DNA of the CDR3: TGTGCCAGCAGTAGATCAGGGGGAGGTACGCAGTATTTT.

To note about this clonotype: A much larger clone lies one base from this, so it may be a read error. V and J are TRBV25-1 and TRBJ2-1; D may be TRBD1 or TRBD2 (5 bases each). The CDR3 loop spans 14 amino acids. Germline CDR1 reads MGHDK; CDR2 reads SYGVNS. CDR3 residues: CASSVGVTYTEQFF. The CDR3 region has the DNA TGTGCCAGCAGTGTGGGGGTAACCTACACTGAGCAGTTCTTC.

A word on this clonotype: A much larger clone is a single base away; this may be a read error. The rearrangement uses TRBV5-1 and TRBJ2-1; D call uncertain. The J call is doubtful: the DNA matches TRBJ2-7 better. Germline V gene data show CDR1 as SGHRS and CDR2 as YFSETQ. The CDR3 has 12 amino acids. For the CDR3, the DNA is TGCGCCAGCAGCCCCGACCACAATGAGCAGTACTTC. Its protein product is CASSPDHNEQYF.

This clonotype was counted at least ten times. The CDR3 nucleotides are TGCGCCAGCAGCGGTCGGTCAGGAGACGAGCAGTACTTC. Translated: CASSGRSGDEQYF. The V gene is TRBV5-1, the J gene TRBJ2-7; D not certain. The germline gives CDR1 SGHRS, CDR2 YFSETQ. The CDR3 is 13 amino acids. Trimming shortened V by 4 bases and J by 5 bases, and 13 bases separated the two germline ends.

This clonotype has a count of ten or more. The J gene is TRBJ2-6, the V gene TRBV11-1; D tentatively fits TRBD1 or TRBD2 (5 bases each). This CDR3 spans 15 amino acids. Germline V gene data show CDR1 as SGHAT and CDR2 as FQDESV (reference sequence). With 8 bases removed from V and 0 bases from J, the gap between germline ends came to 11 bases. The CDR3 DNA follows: TGTGCCAGCCAAGCGAGGGGCTCTGGGGCCAACGTCCTGACTTTC. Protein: CASQARGSGANVLTF.

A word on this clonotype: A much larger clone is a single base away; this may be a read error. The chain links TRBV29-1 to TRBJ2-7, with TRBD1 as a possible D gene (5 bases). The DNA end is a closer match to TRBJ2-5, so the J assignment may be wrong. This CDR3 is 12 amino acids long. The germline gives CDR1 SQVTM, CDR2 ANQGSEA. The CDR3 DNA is TGCAGCGTTGCCCGACAGCAAGGGACCCAGTACTTC. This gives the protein CSVARQQGTQYF.

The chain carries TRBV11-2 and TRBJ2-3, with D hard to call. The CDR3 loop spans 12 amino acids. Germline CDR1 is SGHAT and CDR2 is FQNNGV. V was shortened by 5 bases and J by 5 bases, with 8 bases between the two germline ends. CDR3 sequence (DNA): TGTGCCAGCAGCCCCTCCAAAGATACGCAGTATTTT. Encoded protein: CASSPSKDTQYF.

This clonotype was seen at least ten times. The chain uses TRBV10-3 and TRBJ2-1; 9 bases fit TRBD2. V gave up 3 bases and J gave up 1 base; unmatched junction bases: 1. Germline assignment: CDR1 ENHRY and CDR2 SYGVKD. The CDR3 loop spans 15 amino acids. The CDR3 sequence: CAISDLAGSYNEQFF. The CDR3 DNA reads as TGTGCCATCAGTGACCTAGCGGGGTCCTACAATGAGCAGTTCTTC.

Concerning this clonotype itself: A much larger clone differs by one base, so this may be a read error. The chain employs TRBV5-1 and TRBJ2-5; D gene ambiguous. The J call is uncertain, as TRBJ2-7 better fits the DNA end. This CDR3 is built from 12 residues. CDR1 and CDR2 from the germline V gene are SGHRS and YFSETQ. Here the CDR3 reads CVSRSDDYEQYF. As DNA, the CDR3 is TGCGTCAGCAGGTCAGACGACTACGAGCAGTACTTC.

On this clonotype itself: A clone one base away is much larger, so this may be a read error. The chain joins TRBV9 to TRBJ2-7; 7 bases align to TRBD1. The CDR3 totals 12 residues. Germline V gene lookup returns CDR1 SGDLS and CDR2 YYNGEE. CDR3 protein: CQSEDRSYEEYF. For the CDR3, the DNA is TGTCAATCTGAGGACAGGTCTTACGAGGAGTACTTC.

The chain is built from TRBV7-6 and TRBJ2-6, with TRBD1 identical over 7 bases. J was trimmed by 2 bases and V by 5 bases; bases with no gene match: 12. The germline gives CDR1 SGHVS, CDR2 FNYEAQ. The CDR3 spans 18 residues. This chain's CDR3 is CASSPKPRTGAGANVLTF. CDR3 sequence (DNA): TGTGCCAGCAGCCCAAAGCCTAGAACAGGGGCTGGGGCCAACGTCCTGACTTTC. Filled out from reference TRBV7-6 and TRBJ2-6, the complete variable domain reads GAGVSQSPRYKVTKRGQDVALRCDPISGHVSLYWYRQALGQGPEFLTYFNYEAQQDKSGLPNDRFSAERPEGSISTLTIQRTEQRDSAMYRCASSPKPRTGAGANVLTFGAGSRLTVL.

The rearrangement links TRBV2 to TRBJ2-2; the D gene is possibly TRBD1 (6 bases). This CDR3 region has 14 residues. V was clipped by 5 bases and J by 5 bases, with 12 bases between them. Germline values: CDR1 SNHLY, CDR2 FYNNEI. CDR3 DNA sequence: TGTGCCAGCAGTATGCTGGACAGTACCGGGGAGCTGTTTTTT. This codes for CASSMLDSTGELFF. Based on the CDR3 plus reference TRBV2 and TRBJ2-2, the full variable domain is EPEVTQTPSHQVTQMGQEVILRCVPISNHLYFYWYRQILGQKVEFLVSFYNNEISEKSEIFDDQFSVERPDGSNFTLKIRSTKLEDSAMYFCASSMLDSTGELFFGEGSRLTVL.

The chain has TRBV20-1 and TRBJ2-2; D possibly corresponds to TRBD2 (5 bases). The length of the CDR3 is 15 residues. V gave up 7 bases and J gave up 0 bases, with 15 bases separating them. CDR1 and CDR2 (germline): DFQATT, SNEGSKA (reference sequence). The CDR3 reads CSVPSGYANTGELFF. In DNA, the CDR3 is TGCAGTGTCCCAAGCGGTTACGCGAACACCGGGGAGCTGTTTTTT.

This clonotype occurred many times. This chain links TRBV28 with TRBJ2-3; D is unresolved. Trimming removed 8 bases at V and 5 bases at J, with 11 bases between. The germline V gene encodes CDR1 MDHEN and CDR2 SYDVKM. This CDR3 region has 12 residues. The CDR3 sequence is CASGPDLDTQYF. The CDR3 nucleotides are TGTGCCAGCGGTCCCGACCTAGATACGCAGTATTTT.

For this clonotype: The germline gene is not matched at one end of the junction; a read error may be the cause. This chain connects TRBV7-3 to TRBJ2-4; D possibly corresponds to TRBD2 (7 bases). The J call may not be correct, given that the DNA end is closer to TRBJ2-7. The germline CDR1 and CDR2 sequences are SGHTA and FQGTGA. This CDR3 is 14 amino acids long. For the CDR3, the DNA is TGCGCCAGCAGCTTAGGGGGGGACTCCGACGAGCAGTACTTC. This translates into CASSLGGDSDEQYF.

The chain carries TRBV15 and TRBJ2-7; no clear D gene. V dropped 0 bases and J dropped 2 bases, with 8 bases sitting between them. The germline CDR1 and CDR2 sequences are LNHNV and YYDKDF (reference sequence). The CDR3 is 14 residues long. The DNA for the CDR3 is TGTGCCACCAGCAGAGATTCAGAGACCTACGAGCAGTACTTC. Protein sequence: CATSRDSETYEQYF.

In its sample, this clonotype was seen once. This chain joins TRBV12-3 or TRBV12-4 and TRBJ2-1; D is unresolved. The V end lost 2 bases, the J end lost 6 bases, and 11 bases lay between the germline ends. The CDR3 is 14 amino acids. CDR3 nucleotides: TGTGCCAGCAGTTTAAAGGGCAGTAGCAATGAGCAGTTCTTC. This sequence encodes CASSLKGSSNEQFF.

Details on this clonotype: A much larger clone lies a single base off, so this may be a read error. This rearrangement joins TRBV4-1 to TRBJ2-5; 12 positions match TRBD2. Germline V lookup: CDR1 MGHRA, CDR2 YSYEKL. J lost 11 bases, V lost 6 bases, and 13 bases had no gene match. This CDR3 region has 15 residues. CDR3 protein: CASRSGLAGNNEQYF. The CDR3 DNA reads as TGCGCCAGCAGATCAGGACTAGCGGGGAACAATGAGCAGTACTTC.

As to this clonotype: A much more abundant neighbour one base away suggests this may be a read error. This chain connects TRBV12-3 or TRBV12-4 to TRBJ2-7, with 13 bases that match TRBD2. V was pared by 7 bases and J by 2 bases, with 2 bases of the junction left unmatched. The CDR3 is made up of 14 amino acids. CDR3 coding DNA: TGTGCCAGCACCGGGACTAGCGGGACCTACGAGCAGTACTTC. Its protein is CASTGTSGTYEQYF.

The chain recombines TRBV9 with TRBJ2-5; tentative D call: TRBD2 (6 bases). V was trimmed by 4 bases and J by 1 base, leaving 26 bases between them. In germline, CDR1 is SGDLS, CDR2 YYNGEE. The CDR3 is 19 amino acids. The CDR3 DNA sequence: TGTGCCAGCAGCCCGCGATCCGACCGGGCTAGCGCACGCCAAGAGACCCAGTACTTC. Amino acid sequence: CASSPRSDRASARQETQYF.